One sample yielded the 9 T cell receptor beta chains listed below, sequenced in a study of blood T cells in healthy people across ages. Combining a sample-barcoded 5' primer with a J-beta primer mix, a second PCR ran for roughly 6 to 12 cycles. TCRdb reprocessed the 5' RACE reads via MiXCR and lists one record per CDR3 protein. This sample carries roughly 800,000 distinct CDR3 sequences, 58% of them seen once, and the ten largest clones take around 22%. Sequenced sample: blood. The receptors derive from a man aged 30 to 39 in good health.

The CDR3 is CASSPMGASSYNEQFF. CDR3 bases: TGTGCCAGCTCACCGATGGGAGCGTCCTCCTACAATGAGCAGTTCTTC. The chain joins TRBV18 to TRBJ2-1; D is possibly TRBD2 (5 bases). The CDR3 runs to 16 residues. Trimming took 3 bases from V and 0 from J, leaving 12 bases between them. Per germline, CDR1 KGHSH and CDR2 LQKENI.

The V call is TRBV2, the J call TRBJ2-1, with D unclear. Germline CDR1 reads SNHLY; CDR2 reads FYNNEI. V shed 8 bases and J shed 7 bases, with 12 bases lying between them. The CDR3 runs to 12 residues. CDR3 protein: CASGRARNEQFF. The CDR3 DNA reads TGTGCCAGCGGTAGGGCGCGGAATGAGCAGTTCTTC.

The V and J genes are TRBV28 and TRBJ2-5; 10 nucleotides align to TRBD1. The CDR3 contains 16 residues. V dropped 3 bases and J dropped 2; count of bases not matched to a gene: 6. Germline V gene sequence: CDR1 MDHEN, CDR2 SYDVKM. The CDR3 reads CASSLGGQGMQETQYF. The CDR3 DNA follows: TGTGCCAGCAGTTTGGGGGGACAGGGGATGCAAGAGACCCAGTACTTC.

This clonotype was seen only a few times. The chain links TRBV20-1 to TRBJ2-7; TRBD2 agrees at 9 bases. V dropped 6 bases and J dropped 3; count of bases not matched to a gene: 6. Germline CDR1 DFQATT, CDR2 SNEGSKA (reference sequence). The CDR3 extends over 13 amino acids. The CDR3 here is CSAPSGRRYEQYF. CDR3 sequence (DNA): TGCAGTGCCCCGAGCGGGAGGCGCTACGAGCAGTACTTC.

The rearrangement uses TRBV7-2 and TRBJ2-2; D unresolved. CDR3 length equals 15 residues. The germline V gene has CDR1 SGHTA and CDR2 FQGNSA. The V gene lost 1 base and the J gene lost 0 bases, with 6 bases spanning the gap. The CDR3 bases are TGTGCCAGCAGCTTAGGCGCCGCGAACACCGGGGAGCTGTTTTTT. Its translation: CASSLGAANTGELFF.

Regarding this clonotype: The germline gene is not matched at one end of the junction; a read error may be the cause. In DNA form, the CDR3 reads TGTGCCAGCAGCCTGACAGGGAACTTTCAGCCCCACCATTTT. This gives the protein CASSLTGNFQPHHF. V and J are TRBV2 and TRBJ1-5; 7 nucleotides line up with TRBD1. The CDR3 length is 14 residues. CDR1 and CDR2 (germline): SNHLY, FYNNEI.

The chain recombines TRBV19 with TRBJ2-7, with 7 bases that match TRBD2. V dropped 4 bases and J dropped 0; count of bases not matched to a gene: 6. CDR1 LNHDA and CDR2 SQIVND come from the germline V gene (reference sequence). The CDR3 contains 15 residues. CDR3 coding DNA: TGTGCCAGTAGTAGACTAGCCTCGAGCTCCTACGAGCAGTACTTC. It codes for CASSRLASSSYEQYF.

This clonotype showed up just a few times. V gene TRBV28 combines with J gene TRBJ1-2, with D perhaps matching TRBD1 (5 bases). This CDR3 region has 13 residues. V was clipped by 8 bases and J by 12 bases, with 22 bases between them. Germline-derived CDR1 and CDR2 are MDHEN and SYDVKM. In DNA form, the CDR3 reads TGTGCCAGCTCAAGCACAGGCTTTCAGGAAAACACCTTC. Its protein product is CASSSTGFQENTF.

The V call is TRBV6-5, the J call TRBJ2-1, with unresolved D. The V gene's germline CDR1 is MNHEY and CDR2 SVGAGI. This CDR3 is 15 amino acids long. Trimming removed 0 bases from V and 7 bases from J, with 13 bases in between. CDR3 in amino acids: CASSYSTWGKNEQFF. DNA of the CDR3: TGTGCCAGCAGTTACTCGACCTGGGGTAAGAATGAGCAGTTCTTC.